The clone carrying this T cell receptor beta chain has a single count. This specimen comes from a study of control samples from healthy donors and cancer patients. Method: immunoSEQ multiplex PCR; TCRdb's copy keeps in-frame clones and lacks some. The sample has roughly 180,000 clones, 94% seen once. The sequence derives from a young woman in good health. Sequencing was done on a sample of blood.

The CDR3 here is CASSQPGTAQETQYF. In DNA, the CDR3 is TGTGCCAGCAGCCAGCCTGGGACAGCCCAAGAGACCCAGTACTTC. The genes are TRBV5-4 and TRBJ2-5, with TRBD1 matching over 7 bases. The V gene end was trimmed by 4 bases and the J gene end by 1 base; junction bases not matched to a gene: 7. From germline, CDR1 is SGHNT and CDR2 YYREEE (reference sequence). This CDR3 comprises 15 residues.